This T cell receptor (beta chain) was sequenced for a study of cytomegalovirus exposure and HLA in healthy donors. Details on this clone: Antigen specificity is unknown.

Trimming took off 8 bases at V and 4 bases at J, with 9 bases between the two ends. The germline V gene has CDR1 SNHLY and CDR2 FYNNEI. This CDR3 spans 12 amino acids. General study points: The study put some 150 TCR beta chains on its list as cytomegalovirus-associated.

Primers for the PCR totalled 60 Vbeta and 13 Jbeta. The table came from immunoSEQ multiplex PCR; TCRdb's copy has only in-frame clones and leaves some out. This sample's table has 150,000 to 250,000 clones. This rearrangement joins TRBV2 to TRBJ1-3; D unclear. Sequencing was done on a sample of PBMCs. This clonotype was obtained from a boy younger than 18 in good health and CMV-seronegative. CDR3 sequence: CASGPTGNTIYF. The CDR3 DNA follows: TGTGCCAGCGGGCCCACGGGAAACACCATATATTTT.